Presented here are 8 T cell receptor beta chains from one specimen sequenced in a study of follicular helper T cells after annual influenza vaccination. Method: immunoSEQ multiplex PCR; TCRdb's copy keeps in-frame clones and lacks some. The table includes nearly 9,000 clones, 80% to 90% detected once. Described time point: 2014-2015 season, 7 days after vaccination. Material: CXCR5+ CD38- circulating T follicular helper cells from blood, obtained 7 days after influenza vaccination. As for subset: circulating Tfh, non-naive CD4+CXCR5+PD-1+ (ICOS+CD38+ or ICOS-CD38-). These receptors were taken from an adult who received the influenza vaccine.

The V and J genes are TRBV19 and TRBJ2-1; D gene ambiguous. The CDR3 is 15 amino acids. V dropped 0 bases and J dropped 9 bases, with 15 bases sitting between them. In germline, CDR1 is LNHDA, CDR2 SQIVND (reference sequence). The CDR3, as DNA: TGTGCCAGTAGTATAGAGTCAGCTCACCGTGGTGAGCAGTTCTTC. This encodes CASSIESAHRGEQFF.

The chain couples TRBV7-2 to TRBJ1-2; D remains ambiguous. CDR1 is SGHTA and CDR2 is FQGNSA in the germline V gene. This CDR3 has 12 residues. The ends were cut back, 5 bases at V and 4 bases at J, with 8 bases in the middle. The CDR3: CASSQDRYGYTF. The CDR3 DNA sequence: TGTGCCAGCAGCCAGGACCGCTATGGCTACACCTTC.

The table lists this clone with a count of one. CDR3 loop: CASTHGKAAGNTIYF. The CDR3 region has the DNA TGTGCCAGTACCCACGGGAAAGCAGCTGGAAACACCATATATTTT. The rearrangement joins TRBV19 to TRBJ1-3, with D uncertain. Germline V gene data show CDR1 as LNHDA and CDR2 as SQIVND (reference sequence). V gave up 7 bases and J gave up 2 bases, with 15 bases separating them. There are 15 residues in the CDR3.

J is TRBJ1-1 and V is TRBV16; weak D call: TRBD1 (6 bases). Trimming removed 4 bases at V and 1 base at J, with 13 bases between. The CDR3 loop spans 15 amino acids. CDR1 is KGHSY and CDR2 is FQNENV in the germline V gene. The CDR3 coding sequence is TGTGCCAGCAGCCCCCAAGCAGGGGCGAACACTGAAGCTTTCTTT. This gives the protein CASSPQAGANTEAFF. The full variable domain, in which reference TRBV16 and TRBJ1-1 provide the parts outside the CDR3, is GEEVAQTPKHLVRGEGQKAKLYCAPIKGHSYVFWYQQVLKNEFKFLISFQNENVFDETGMPKERFSAKCLPNSPCSLEIQATKLEDSAVYFCASSPQAGANTEAFFGQGTRLTVV.

The gene calls are TRBV7-2 and TRBJ1-2; TRBD1 matches at 8 bases. J was trimmed by 2 bases and V by 0 bases; bases with no gene match: 8. The CDR3 loop spans 17 amino acids. Germline V gives CDR1 SGHTA, CDR2 FQGNSA. In DNA form, the CDR3 reads TGTGCCAGCAGCTTAGCGGGGCAGACAGGGGCCAACTATGGCTACACCTTC. Its translation is CASSLAGQTGANYGYTF.

The rearrangement links TRBV2 to TRBJ1-5; perhaps TRBD1 as D (5 bases). Trimming pared 7 bases from V and 5 bases from J, leaving 18 bases between. The CDR3 runs 15 residues. Germline CDR1 is SNHLY and CDR2 is FYNNEI. The CDR3 protein is CASNGRGDEHQPQHF. CDR3 DNA sequence: TGTGCCAGCAACGGACGGGGGGACGAGCATCAGCCCCAGCATTTT.

The rearrangement joins TRBV19 to TRBJ2-3; tentatively, D is TRBD2 (5 bases). The CDR3 has 15 residues. The germline V gene has CDR1 LNHDA and CDR2 SQIVND (reference sequence). The ends were cut back, 0 bases at V and 0 bases at J, with 7 bases in the middle. CDR3 in amino acids: CASSIDRGSTDTQYF. CDR3 sequence (DNA): TGTGCCAGTAGTATAGATCGGGGTAGCACAGATACGCAGTATTTT.

CDR3 in DNA: TGTGCCAGCAGCCCCATTGGTAGAAATGAGCAGTTCTTC. Its protein is CASSPIGRNEQFF. The V call is TRBV5-6, the J call TRBJ2-1, with D uncertain. Trimming took off 4 bases at V and 7 bases at J, with 12 bases between the two ends. The CDR3 has 13 amino acids. The V gene's germline CDR1 is SGHDT and CDR2 YYEEEE.